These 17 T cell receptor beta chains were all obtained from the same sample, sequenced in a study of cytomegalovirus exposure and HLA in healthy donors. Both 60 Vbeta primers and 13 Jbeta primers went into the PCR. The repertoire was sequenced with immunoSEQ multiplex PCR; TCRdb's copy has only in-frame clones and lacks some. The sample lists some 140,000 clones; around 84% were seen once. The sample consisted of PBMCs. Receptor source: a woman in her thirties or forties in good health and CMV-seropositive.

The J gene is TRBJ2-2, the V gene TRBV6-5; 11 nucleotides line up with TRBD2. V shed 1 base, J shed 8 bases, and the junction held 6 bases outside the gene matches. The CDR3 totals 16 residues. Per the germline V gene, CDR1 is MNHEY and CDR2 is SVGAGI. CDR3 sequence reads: CASSYFSGRANGELFF. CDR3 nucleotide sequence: TGTGCCAGCAGTTACTTTAGCGGGAGGGCCAATGGGGAGCTGTTTTTT.

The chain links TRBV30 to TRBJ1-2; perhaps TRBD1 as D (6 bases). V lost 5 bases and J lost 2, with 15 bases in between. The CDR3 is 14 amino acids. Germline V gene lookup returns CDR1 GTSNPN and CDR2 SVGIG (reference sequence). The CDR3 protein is CAWSSHRANYGYTF. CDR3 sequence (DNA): TGTGCCTGGTCGTCCCACAGGGCAAACTATGGCTACACCTTC. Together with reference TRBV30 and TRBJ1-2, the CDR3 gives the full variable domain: SQTIHQWPATLVQPVGSPLSLECTVEGTSNPNLYWYRQAAGRGLQLLFYSVGIGQISSEVPQNLSASRPQDRQFILSSKKLLLSDSGFYLCAWSSHRANYGYTFGSGTRLTVV.

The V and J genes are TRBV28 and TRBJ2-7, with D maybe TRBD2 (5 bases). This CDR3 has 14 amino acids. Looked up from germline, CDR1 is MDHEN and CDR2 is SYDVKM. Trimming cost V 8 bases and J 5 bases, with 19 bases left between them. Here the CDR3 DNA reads TGTGCCAGCTCCTTATCCCAAACTAGTAACGAGCAGTACTTC. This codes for CASSLSQTSNEQYF.

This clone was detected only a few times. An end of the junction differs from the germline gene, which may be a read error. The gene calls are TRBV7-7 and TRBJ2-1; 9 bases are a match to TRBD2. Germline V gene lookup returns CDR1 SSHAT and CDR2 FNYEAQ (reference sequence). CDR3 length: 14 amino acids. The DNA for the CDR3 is TGTGCTAGCAGCTTAGTTAGCGGGAGTAATGAGCAGTTCTTC. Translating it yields CASSLVSGSNEQFF.

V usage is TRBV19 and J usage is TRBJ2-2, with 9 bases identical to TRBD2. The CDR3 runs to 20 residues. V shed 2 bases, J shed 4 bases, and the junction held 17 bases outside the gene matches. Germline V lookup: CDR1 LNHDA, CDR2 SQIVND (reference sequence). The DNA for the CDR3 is TGTGCCAGTAGTATAATTCTAGCGGGAAGGGGGTCAGTAATCACCGGGGAGCTGTTTTTT. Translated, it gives CASSIILAGRGSVITGELFF.

The CDR3 here is CASSGQGLPNQPQHF. The CDR3 DNA follows: TGTGCCAGCAGTGGACAGGGGTTACCAAATCAGCCCCAGCATTTT. The rearrangement uses TRBV2 and TRBJ1-5, with 8 bases lining up with TRBD1. CDR3 length: 15 amino acids. The junction had 6 bases not matched to a gene; V was cut back by 4 bases and J by 4 bases. CDR1 is SNHLY and CDR2 is FYNNEI in the germline V gene.

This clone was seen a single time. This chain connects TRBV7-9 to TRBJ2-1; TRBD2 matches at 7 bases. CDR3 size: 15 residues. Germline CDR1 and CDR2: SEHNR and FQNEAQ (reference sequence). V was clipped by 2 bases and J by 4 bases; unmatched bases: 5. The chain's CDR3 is CASSLREGPYNEQFF. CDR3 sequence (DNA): TGTGCCAGCAGCTTAAGGGAGGGCCCATACAATGAGCAGTTCTTC.

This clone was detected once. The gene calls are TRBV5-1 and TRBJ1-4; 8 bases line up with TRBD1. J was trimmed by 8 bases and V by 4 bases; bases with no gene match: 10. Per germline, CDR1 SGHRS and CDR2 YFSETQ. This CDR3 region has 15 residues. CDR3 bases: TGCGCCAGCAGCCGGCGACAGGGGTTGGGGGAAAAACTGTTTTTT. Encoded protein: CASSRRQGLGEKLFF.

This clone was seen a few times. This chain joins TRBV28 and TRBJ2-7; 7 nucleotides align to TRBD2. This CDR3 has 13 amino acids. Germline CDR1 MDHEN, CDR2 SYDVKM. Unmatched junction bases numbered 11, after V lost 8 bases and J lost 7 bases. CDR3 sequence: CASQRGTTSEQYF. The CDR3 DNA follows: TGTGCCAGCCAGCGGGGAACTACGTCGGAGCAGTACTTC.

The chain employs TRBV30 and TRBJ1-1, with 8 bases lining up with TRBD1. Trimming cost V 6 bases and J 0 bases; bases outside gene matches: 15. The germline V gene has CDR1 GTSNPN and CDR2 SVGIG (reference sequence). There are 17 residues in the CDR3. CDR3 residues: CACHGAGGNALNTEAFF. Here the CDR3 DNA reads TGTGCCTGTCACGGCGCAGGGGGCAACGCGTTGAACACTGAAGCTTTCTTT. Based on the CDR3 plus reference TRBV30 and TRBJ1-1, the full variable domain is SQTIHQWPATLVQPVGSPLSLECTVEGTSNPNLYWYRQAAGRGLQLLFYSVGIGQISSEVPQNLSASRPQDRQFILSSKKLLLSDSGFYLCACHGAGGNALNTEAFFGQGTRLTVV.

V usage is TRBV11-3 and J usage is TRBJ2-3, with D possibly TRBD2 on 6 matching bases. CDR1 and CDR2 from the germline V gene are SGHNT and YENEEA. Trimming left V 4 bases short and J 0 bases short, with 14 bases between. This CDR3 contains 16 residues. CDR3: CASSSRPGLSTDTQYF. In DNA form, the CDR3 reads TGTGCCAGCAGCTCTCGACCGGGACTGAGCACAGATACGCAGTATTTT.

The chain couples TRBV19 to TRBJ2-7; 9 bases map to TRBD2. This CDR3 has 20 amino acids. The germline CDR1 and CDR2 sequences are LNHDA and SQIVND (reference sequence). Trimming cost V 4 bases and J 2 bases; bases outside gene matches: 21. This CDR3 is CASSTHVPISTSGGAYEQYF. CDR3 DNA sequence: TGTGCCAGTAGTACCCACGTACCCATCTCGACTAGCGGAGGGGCCTACGAGCAGTACTTC.

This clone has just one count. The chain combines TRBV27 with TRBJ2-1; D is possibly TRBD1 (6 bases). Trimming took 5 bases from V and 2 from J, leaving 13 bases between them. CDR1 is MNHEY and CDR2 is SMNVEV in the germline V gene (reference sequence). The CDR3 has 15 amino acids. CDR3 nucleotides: TGTGCCAGCAGTATATTGGACAGAGCCTACAATGAGCAGTTCTTC. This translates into CASSILDRAYNEQFF.

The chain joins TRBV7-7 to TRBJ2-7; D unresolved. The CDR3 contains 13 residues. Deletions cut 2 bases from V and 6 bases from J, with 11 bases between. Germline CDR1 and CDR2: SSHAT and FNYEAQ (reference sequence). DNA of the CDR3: TGTGCCAGCAGCTTACGGGTATCGTCCGAGCAGTACTTC. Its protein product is CASSLRVSSEQYF.

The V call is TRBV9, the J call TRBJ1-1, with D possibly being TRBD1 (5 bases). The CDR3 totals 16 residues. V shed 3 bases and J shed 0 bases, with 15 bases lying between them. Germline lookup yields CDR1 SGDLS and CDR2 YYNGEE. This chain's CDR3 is CASSAEWGVMNTEAFF. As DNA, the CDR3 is TGTGCCAGCAGCGCCGAATGGGGGGTAATGAACACTGAAGCTTTCTTT.

CDR3 nucleotides: TGTGCCAGCAGCCCACGGGGGGGGACTAGCAGTTACGAGCAGTACTTC. Translated: CASSPRGGTSSYEQYF. V gene TRBV7-2 combines with J gene TRBJ2-7; 9 bases agree with TRBD2. This CDR3 is 16 amino acids long. The ends lost 5 bases at V and 4 bases at J; junction bases unmatched: 12. The V gene's germline CDR1 is SGHTA and CDR2 FQGNSA.

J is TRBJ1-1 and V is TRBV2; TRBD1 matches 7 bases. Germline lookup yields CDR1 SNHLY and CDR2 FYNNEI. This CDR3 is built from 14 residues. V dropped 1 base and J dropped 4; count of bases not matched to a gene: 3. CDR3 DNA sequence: TGTGCCAGCAGTGAAGACAGGGGAATCACTGAAGCTTTCTTT. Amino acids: CASSEDRGITEAFF.